This T cell receptor beta chain is from a study of T-cell reconstitution after alpha-beta-depleted transplantation in children. This clonotype was seen at least ten times. The TCRbeta library incorporated unique molecular identifiers. From the PCR reads, TCRdb called clonotypes with MiXCR, one entry per CDR3 protein. Altogether approximately 270,000 distinct CDR3 sequences are present, over 8% being singletons, with the ten largest covering over 9%. Germline V gene sequence: CDR1 MGHRA, CDR2 YSYEKL. V was trimmed by 2 bases and J by 5 bases, leaving 9 bases between them. This CDR3 contains 14 residues.

This clonotype was obtained from a human donor who donated a stem cell graft to a child with SCID. Material: PBMCs from the stem cell graft donor, obtained from the stem cell graft. This chain joins TRBV4-1 and TRBJ2-2; no reliable D call. CDR3 in amino acids: CASSQNQGTGELFF. For the CDR3, the DNA is TGCGCCAGCAGCCAAAATCAAGGGACCGGGGAGCTGTTTTTT.